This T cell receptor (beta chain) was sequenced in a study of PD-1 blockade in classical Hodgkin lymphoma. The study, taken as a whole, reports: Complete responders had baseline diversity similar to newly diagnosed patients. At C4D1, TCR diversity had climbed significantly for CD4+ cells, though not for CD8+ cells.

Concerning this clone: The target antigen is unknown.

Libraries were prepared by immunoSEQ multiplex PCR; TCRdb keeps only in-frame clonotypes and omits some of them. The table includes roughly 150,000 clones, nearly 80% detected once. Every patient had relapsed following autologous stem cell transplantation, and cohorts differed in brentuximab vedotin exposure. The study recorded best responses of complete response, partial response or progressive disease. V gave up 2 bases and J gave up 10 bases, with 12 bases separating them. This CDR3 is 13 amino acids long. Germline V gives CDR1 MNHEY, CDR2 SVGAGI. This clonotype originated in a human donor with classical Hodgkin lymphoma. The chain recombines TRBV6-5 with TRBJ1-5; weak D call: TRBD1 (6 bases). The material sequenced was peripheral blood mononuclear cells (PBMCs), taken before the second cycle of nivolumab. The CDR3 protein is CASSYEQGVPQHF. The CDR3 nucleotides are TGTGCCAGCAGTTACGAACAGGGAGTCCCCCAGCATTTT.